This entry concerns a single T cell receptor beta chain. In its sample, this clonotype was seen a few times. Its antigen remains undetermined. No base qualities exist here, and no much larger clone lies one base off it. This entry comes from a study of CD8 T cells in ankylosing spondylitis (dated by TCRdb to 2016 to 2017). Background for the entire study: To find TCR variants linked to disease, the study profiled T cell receptor beta repertoires in ankylosing spondylitis patients and healthy donors. In total, the full study cohort was made up of roughly 100 healthy donors and 25 ankylosing spondylitis patients. Samples of peripheral blood were taken, and for ankylosing spondylitis patients, synovial fluid was collected as well.

TCRdb lists the instrument as Illumina HiSeq 2500. Quantitative 5'-RACE with molecular barcodes was the method used to prepare the TCR beta libraries. Turning to the authors' computational methods: Disease-linked TCR variants were identified with a new computational method built on a probabilistic model of VDJ rearrangement. TCRdb reran the public reads through fastp at Q25 and MiXCR, keeping productive beta chains. Rows are unified per CDR3 protein, each entry keeping the most common DNA and genes. V and J calls and clone size were set by TCRdb, not the authors. The sample has fewer than 400,000 distinct CDR3 sequences on record, approximately 20% of them singletons. The top ten clonotypes cover around 17% of the sample. Beyond this particular receptor, the publication reports: Blood from ankylosing spondylitis patients appeared to be characterized by a TCR beta motif composed of eight highly homologous amino acid variants. Some of the motif variants had been reported before in the synovial fluid and blood of reactive arthritis patients, a finding that suggests common disease-initiation mechanisms. A CD8+ phenotype was shown by the disease-linked clones, which were found at relatively low frequencies in peripheral blood. According to the report, matched synovial fluid samples from ankylosing spondylitis patients were significantly enriched for the disease-linked clones.

V is cut by 0 bases and J by 6 bases, and the space between the germline ends is 13 bases. Looking up the germline V gene yields CDR1 SGHRS and CDR2 YFSETQ. From the cysteine up to the phenylalanine, the CDR3 has a length of 14 residues. Of all the DNA, just the CDR3 is kept, 42 bases in frame from base 1. This TCR was recovered from a male donor with ankylosing spondylitis. Sequencing was carried out using blood, either unsorted or a sorted T cell fraction (not recorded which). The sequence joins TRBV5-1 to TRBJ2-7, with the D gene call left open. The nucleotides are TGCGCCAGCAGCTTGGAAGCGCGATCTGCCGAGCAGTACTTC. Translated, it gives CASSLEARSAEQYF.